One sample yielded the 17 T cell receptor beta chains listed below, sequenced in a study of T cell repertoires in cytomegalovirus infection. Their cognate antigens are unknown. MiXCR, applied by TCRdb to the reads, yields one record per CDR3 protein. The table includes roughly 800,000 distinct CDR3 sequences, around 29% detected once. The source was cultured CD8+ T cells from PBMCs, collected from culture after CMV antigen stimulation. Receptor source: a human donor in good health (CMV status not recorded). Some clones in this sample may be carry-over from other donors' samples.

The V call is TRBV18, the J call TRBJ1-4; D is unresolved. Trimming pared 3 bases from V and 4 bases from J, leaving 9 bases between. This CDR3 spans 14 amino acids. Germline CDR1 KGHSH, CDR2 LQKENI. The CDR3 nucleotides read TGTGCCAGCTCACCGGATCCCGGTAATGAAAAACTGTTTTTT. It specifies CASSPDPGNEKLFF.

There are a few counts of this clonotype. The chain employs TRBV29-1 and TRBJ2-3; 8 bases align to TRBD2. Per the germline V gene, CDR1 is SQVTM and CDR2 is ANQGSEA. J was trimmed by 5 bases and V by 7 bases; bases with no gene match: 11. CDR3 length: 14 residues. CDR3 in DNA: TGCAGCGCCTTTAGCGGGGAGCGGAGAGATACGCAGTATTTT. Its translation is CSAFSGERRDTQYF.

The rearrangement joins TRBV7-8 to TRBJ2-7; D is unclear. Trimming left V 3 bases short and J 4 bases short, with 7 bases between. In germline, CDR1 is SGHVS, CDR2 FQNEAQ. The CDR3 totals 12 residues. The CDR3 coding sequence is TGTGCCAGCAGCTTGGAACGATACGAGCAGTACTTC. This sequence encodes CASSLERYEQYF.

J is TRBJ2-5 and V is TRBV4-1, with D possibly being TRBD1 (5 bases). This CDR3 is built from 15 residues. Trimming took 2 bases from V and 4 from J, leaving 14 bases between them. Germline V gene lookup returns CDR1 MGHRA and CDR2 YSYEKL. The CDR3 DNA reads TGCGCCAGCAGCCAAACCGCTAGGCAGGGAGAGACCCAGTACTTC. Translating it yields CASSQTARQGETQYF.

The gene calls are TRBV4-2 and TRBJ1-1; 8 bases match TRBD1. V shed 3 bases, J shed 1 base, and the junction held 7 bases outside the gene matches. The CDR3 spans 16 residues. Germline values: CDR1 LGHNA, CDR2 YNFKEQ. In DNA, the CDR3 is TGTGCCAGCAGCCATGCTTGGGGACAGGAGAACACTGAAGCTTTCTTT. Its protein is CASSHAWGQENTEAFF.

The V gene is TRBV7-9, the J gene TRBJ1-2, with 8 bases aligning to TRBD1. After removal of 5 bases from V and 7 bases from J, the junction contained 3 bases not matched to a gene. The CDR3 runs to 12 residues. Germline-derived CDR1 and CDR2 are SEHNR and FQNEAQ (reference sequence). This chain's CDR3 is CASSQGAIGYTF. CDR3 sequence (DNA): TGTGCCAGCAGCCAGGGGGCAATTGGCTACACCTTC. Combining the CDR3 with reference TRBV7-9 and TRBJ1-2 gives the whole variable domain DTGVSQNPRHKITKRGQNVTFRCDPISEHNRLYWYRQTLGQGPEFLTYFQNEAQLEKSRLLSDRFSAERPKGSFSTLEIQRTEQGDSAMYLCASSQGAIGYTFGSGTRLTVV.

CDR3 residues: CASSPWDRNTEAFF. Written as DNA, the CDR3 is TGTGCCAGCAGCCCCTGGGACAGGAACACTGAAGCTTTCTTT. The chain has TRBV7-6 and TRBJ1-1; 7 bases line up with TRBD1. V lost 5 bases and J lost 1; bases outside the gene matches: 4. Per the germline V gene, CDR1 is SGHVS and CDR2 is FNYEAQ. The CDR3 loop spans 14 amino acids.

V usage is TRBV2 and J usage is TRBJ1-5; 8 nucleotides agree with TRBD1. This CDR3 is built from 15 residues. From germline, CDR1 is SNHLY and CDR2 FYNNEI. V gave up 7 bases and J gave up 3 bases; unmatched junction bases: 8. CDR3 coding DNA: TGTGCCAGCAAAGTGGCGGGACAGGTCAATCAGCCCCAGCATTTT. Residues: CASKVAGQVNQPQHF.

CDR3 DNA sequence: TGTGCCAGTAGTATTTGGGACGCAAACACTGAAGCTTTCTTT. Its protein product is CASSIWDANTEAFF. The gene calls are TRBV19 and TRBJ1-1; maybe TRBD1 (5 bases). The germline V gene has CDR1 LNHDA and CDR2 SQIVND (reference sequence). The CDR3 covers 14 residues. Trimming pared 3 bases from V and 2 bases from J, leaving 10 bases between.

The rearrangement links TRBV4-1 to TRBJ2-1, with a weak D call TRBD1 (5 bases). Germline-derived CDR1 and CDR2 are MGHRA and YSYEKL. V gave up 1 base and J gave up 8 bases, with 15 bases separating them. The CDR3 has 15 residues. CDR3 bases: TGCGCCAGCAGCCAAGTCAGGGCTTTCGCAGATGAGCAGTTCTTC. Protein sequence: CASSQVRAFADEQFF.

This clonotype was observed a handful of times. The chain combines TRBV20-1 with TRBJ2-5, with 8 bases aligning to TRBD1. Trimming cost V 1 base and J 4 bases; bases outside gene matches: 8. CDR1 is DFQATT, CDR2 SNEGSKA, per germline (reference sequence). The CDR3 covers 15 residues. Written as DNA, the CDR3 is TGCAGTGCTAGAGGAAGGGGGACAGGTACAGAGACCCAGTACTTC. This encodes CSARGRGTGTETQYF.

The V and J genes are TRBV27 and TRBJ2-7; maybe TRBD1 (6 bases). The CDR3 loop spans 15 amino acids. The V end lost 7 bases, the J end lost 0 bases, and 16 bases lay between the germline ends. The V gene's germline CDR1 is MNHEY and CDR2 SMNVEV (reference sequence). The CDR3, as DNA: TGTGCCAGCACTCCAACCGGGGACAACTCCTACGAGCAGTACGTC. Translation: CASTPTGDNSYEQYV.

The rearrangement uses TRBV13 and TRBJ1-1, with D possibly matching TRBD1 (5 bases). V was clipped by 4 bases and J by 1 base, with 13 bases between them. Germline-derived CDR1 and CDR2 are PRHDT and FYEKMQ (reference sequence). CDR3 length: 15 residues. Here the CDR3 reads CASSWGRLSNTEAFF. The CDR3 bases are TGTGCCAGCAGCTGGGGACGTTTGTCGAACACTGAAGCTTTCTTT.

This chain links TRBV20-1 with TRBJ2-1, with D uncertain. V was shortened by 1 base and J by 3 bases, with 10 bases between the two germline ends. Looked up from germline, CDR1 is DFQATT and CDR2 is SNEGSKA (reference sequence). CDR3 length: 14 amino acids. For the CDR3, the DNA is TGCAGTGCTAGAGGGTACGCAGACTACAATGAGCAGTTCTTC. This encodes CSARGYADYNEQFF.

This rearrangement joins TRBV24-1 to TRBJ2-4, with D possibly matching TRBD2 (6 bases). The V end was cut by 6 bases, the J end by 2 bases, with 13 bases between. Germline lookup yields CDR1 KGHDR and CDR2 SFDVKD. The CDR3 covers 15 residues. The CDR3 loop reads CATSSGGASKNIQYF. CDR3 nucleotides: TGTGCCACCAGTTCCGGAGGGGCATCCAAAAACATTCAGTACTTC.

This clonotype was observed a handful of times. This chain connects TRBV7-9 to TRBJ1-1; D not certain. Between the trimmed V and J ends, which lost 4 bases and 5 bases, there was a span of 17 bases. The germline CDR1 and CDR2 sequences are SEHNR and FQNEAQ (reference sequence). This CDR3 has 15 residues. CDR3 protein: CASSSVSEGGTEAFF. CDR3 DNA: TGTGCCAGCAGCTCCGTCTCGGAGGGAGGAACTGAAGCTTTCTTT.

CDR3 DNA sequence: TGTGCCGTAACACAGGGCCCCACAGATACGCAGTATTTT. Residues: CAVTQGPTDTQYF. The chain uses TRBV6-5 and TRBJ2-3; a possible D gene is TRBD1 (6 bases). Germline V gene lookup returns CDR1 MNHEY and CDR2 SVGAGI. Trimming took off 11 bases at V and 2 bases at J, with 14 bases between the two ends. The CDR3 is 13 amino acids.